The TCR beta chain described here comes from a study of blood T cell repertoires in COVID-19. Across the study: Sites in the United States, Italy and Spain provided acute and convalescent COVID-19 samples.

Repertoires were generated with immunoSEQ multiplex PCR, while TCRdb's copy carries only in-frame clones and drops some. Here the sample spans about 190,000 clones, roughly 80% being singletons. This clone was seen only a few times. The V end lost 3 bases, the J end lost 10 bases, and 15 bases lay between the germline ends. CDR3 length: 13 amino acids. The germline V gene has CDR1 SGHTA and CDR2 FQGNSA. This rearrangement joins TRBV7-2 to TRBJ1-1, with D maybe TRBD1 (6 bases). The specimen was peripheral blood. This receptor was identified in a man between 60 and 70 years old with active or convalescent COVID-19. Here the CDR3 reads CASSFEGGNSAFF. Here the CDR3 DNA reads TGTGCCAGCAGCTTCGAGGGGGGGAACTCAGCTTTCTTT.